A single sample gave rise to the 32 T cell receptor beta chains below, sequenced in a study of cytomegalovirus exposure and HLA in healthy donors. PCR employed 60 Vbeta and 13 Jbeta primers. The table came from immunoSEQ multiplex PCR; TCRdb's copy has only in-frame clones and leaves some out. The sample lists about 130,000 clones, approximately 78% occurring once. Sequenced input: PBMCs. The receptors stem from a woman between 35 and 50 years old in good health and CMV-seropositive.

The chain joins TRBV7-9 to TRBJ1-2; D unresolved. V was cut by 5 bases and J by 2 bases, with 12 bases left in between. This CDR3 comprises 14 residues. Germline V gene data show CDR1 as SEHNR and CDR2 as FQNEAQ (reference sequence). The DNA for the CDR3 is TGTGCCAGCAGCCACCGGACGGGAAACTATGGCTACACCTTC. Translation gives CASSHRTGNYGYTF.

The genes are TRBV18 and TRBJ1-4; possible D gene TRBD1, 5 bases. Germline assignment: CDR1 KGHSH and CDR2 LQKENI. The V end lost 0 bases, the J end lost 2 bases, and 10 bases lay between the germline ends. The CDR3 length is 16 residues. As DNA, the CDR3 is TGTGCCAGCTCACCACCGAGGAGGGGCACTAATGAAAAACTGTTTTTT. Translated: CASSPPRRGTNEKLFF.

The chain recombines TRBV4-2 with TRBJ2-2, with D perhaps TRBD2 (6 bases). Deletions cut 0 bases from V and 3 bases from J, with 14 bases between. Germline loops: CDR1 LGHNA, CDR2 YNFKEQ. There are 17 residues in the CDR3. The CDR3 sequence is CASSQDLGLPYTGELFF. CDR3 nucleotide sequence: TGTGCCAGCAGCCAAGATCTCGGACTACCCTACACCGGGGAGCTGTTTTTT.

The sample holds a few counts of this clone. The V and J genes are TRBV4-1 and TRBJ2-3, with 11 bases identical to TRBD2. With V trimmed by 5 bases and J by 4 bases, 8 bases remained unmatched. Germline V gene sequence: CDR1 MGHRA, CDR2 YSYEKL. This CDR3 spans 16 amino acids. The CDR3 loop is CASSDTSGGGADTQYF. Written as DNA, the CDR3 is TGCGCCAGCAGCGATACTAGCGGGGGAGGGGCAGATACGCAGTATTTT.

The chain is built from TRBV18 and TRBJ1-5, with D possibly TRBD1 on 6 matching bases. This CDR3 is built from 15 residues. V was clipped by 3 bases and J by 2 bases, with 11 bases between them. Germline V CDR1 and CDR2: KGHSH, LQKENI. The CDR3 reads CASSPGGSGNQPQHF. The DNA of the CDR3 is TGTGCCAGCTCACCTGGGGGCTCGGGCAATCAGCCCCAGCATTTT.

The rearrangement links TRBV9 to TRBJ2-3; no definite D call. Between the trimmed V and J ends, which lost 2 bases and 0 bases, there was a span of 10 bases. Germline V CDR1 and CDR2: SGDLS, YYNGEE. The CDR3 is 15 amino acids. The CDR3 spells CASSVGSTSTDTQYF. DNA for the CDR3: TGTGCCAGCAGCGTCGGTAGCACTAGCACAGATACGCAGTATTTT.

The chain uses TRBV29-1 and TRBJ2-7; the D gene is possibly TRBD2 (6 bases). Germline CDR1 is SQVTM and CDR2 is ANQGSEA. Trimming shortened V by 4 bases and J by 4 bases, and 11 bases separated the two germline ends. This CDR3 comprises 12 residues. The DNA for the CDR3 is TGCAGCGTTGTCGTCCTAGCGTACGAGCAGTACTTC. Amino acids: CSVVVLAYEQYF.

This chain uses TRBV7-2 with TRBJ2-7; D gene uncertain. The CDR3 spans 16 residues. The germline V and J ends were trimmed by 2 bases and 2 bases, with 16 bases remaining between them. Germline CDR1 reads SGHTA; CDR2 reads FQGNSA. The CDR3 loop reads CASSLNPASATYEQYF. The CDR3 DNA reads as TGTGCCAGCAGCTTAAATCCGGCGAGCGCAACCTACGAGCAGTACTTC.

This clone showed up just once. V is TRBV19 and J is TRBJ1-1, with no clear D. This CDR3 has 15 amino acids. V gave up 3 bases and J gave up 2 bases, with 13 bases separating them. CDR1 and CDR2 from the germline V gene are LNHDA and SQIVND (reference sequence). Here the CDR3 reads CASSMKGRENTEAFF. The CDR3 coding sequence is TGTGCCAGTAGTATGAAAGGACGGGAAAACACTGAAGCTTTCTTT.

The rearrangement joins TRBV5-1 to TRBJ1-3, with a tentative D call TRBD1 (5 bases). Trimming stripped 4 bases from V and 0 bases from J, with 11 bases between. The CDR3 covers 15 residues. CDR1 is SGHRS, CDR2 YFSETQ, per germline. The CDR3 nucleotides read TGCGCCAGCAGCCCGGGACTATCCTCTGGAAACACCATATATTTT. This gives the protein CASSPGLSSGNTIYF.

Comment on this clone: One end of the junction varies from germline; a read error may be responsible. The rearrangement uses TRBV7-8 and TRBJ2-1; 12 bases are a match to TRBD2. The CDR3 length is 13 residues. Germline V gene data show CDR1 as SGHVS and CDR2 as FQNEAQ. In DNA, the CDR3 is TGTGCCAGCAGCCTAGCGGGAGGGTGCTGGCAGTTCTTC. Protein: CASSLAGGCWQFF.

CDR3 loop: CASDSDGGTTDTQYF. Written as DNA, the CDR3 is TGTGCCAGCGACTCGGACGGAGGGACCACAGATACGCAGTATTTT. J is TRBJ2-3 and V is TRBV7-2; TRBD2 might be the D (6 bases). The ends were cut back, 8 bases at V and 2 bases at J, with 17 bases in the middle. The CDR3 is made up of 15 amino acids. Germline V gene lookup returns CDR1 SGHTA and CDR2 FQGNSA.

The chain carries TRBV13 and TRBJ1-1; D call uncertain. Germline V lookup: CDR1 PRHDT, CDR2 FYEKMQ (reference sequence). The CDR3 has 12 amino acids. V lost 3 bases, J lost 1 base, and 3 bases lay in between. The CDR3 DNA is TGTGCCAGCAGCTTCCAGAACACTGAAGCTTTCTTT. Translation: CASSFQNTEAFF.

The chain joins TRBV7-9 to TRBJ2-7, with 10 bases identical to TRBD1. This CDR3 contains 14 residues. With 5 bases clipped from V and 3 bases from J, the junction kept 4 bases outside the gene matches. Germline V CDR1 and CDR2: SEHNR, FQNEAQ (reference sequence). CDR3 sequence reads: CASSPRDRGYEQYF. The CDR3 coding sequence is TGTGCCAGCAGCCCCAGGGACAGGGGCTACGAGCAGTACTTC.

This clone showed up just a few times. This chain joins TRBV14 and TRBJ1-2; no firm D call. CDR3 size: 15 residues. Germline V gives CDR1 SGHDN, CDR2 FVKESK. V was pared by 1 base and J by 2 bases, with 11 bases between. Here the CDR3 DNA reads TGTGCCAGCAGCCAAGGCCGGGGTTTAAACTATGGCTACACCTTC. Its protein is CASSQGRGLNYGYTF.

The chain combines TRBV9 with TRBJ2-5; 12 bases align to TRBD2. V lost 1 base to trimming and J lost 5 bases; unmatched junction nucleotides: 3. Per the germline V gene, CDR1 is SGDLS and CDR2 is YYNGEE. This CDR3 region has 15 residues. CDR3 bases: TGTGCCAGCAGCGTACTAGCGGGAGGGCCGGAGACCCAGTACTTC. Translation: CASSVLAGGPETQYF.

The chain carries TRBV7-8 and TRBJ2-5; 7 bases are shared with TRBD2. The CDR3 contains 15 residues. Germline V gene data show CDR1 as SGHVS and CDR2 as FQNEAQ. V lost 8 bases, J lost 5 bases, and 14 bases stayed unmatched. This CDR3 is CASHISGPPGETQYF. The CDR3 bases are TGTGCCAGCCACATTAGCGGGCCCCCCGGGGAGACCCAGTACTTC. Using reference TRBV7-8 and TRBJ2-5 for the parts outside the CDR3, the full variable domain is GAGVSQSPRYKVAKRGQDVALRCDPISGHVSLFWYQQALGQGPEFLTYFQNEAQLDKSGLPSDRFFAERPEGSVSTLKIQRTQQEDSAVYLCASHISGPPGETQYFGPGTRLLVL.

A single count supports this clone. The genes are TRBV23-1 and TRBJ1-5; D gene ambiguous. TRBV23-1 is flagged as an ORF with uncertain function. The CDR3 sequence is 13 residues long. The V end was cut by 1 base, the J end by 9 bases, with 10 bases between. Written as DNA, the CDR3 is TGCGCCAGCAGTCAATTTCAGACACGGCCCCAGCATTTT. Translation: CASSQFQTRPQHF.

The chain uses TRBV5-4 and TRBJ1-5, with 7 bases lining up with TRBD1. The germline V gene has CDR1 SGHNT and CDR2 YYREEE (reference sequence). CDR3 size: 15 residues. V trimming: 0 bases; J trimming: 2 bases; junction bases outside the gene matches: 2. The CDR3 loop is CASSLAGTGNQPQHF. DNA of the CDR3: TGTGCCAGCAGCTTGGCGGGGACAGGCAATCAGCCCCAGCATTTT.

The rearrangement uses TRBV7-3 and TRBJ2-7; D ambiguous. V dropped 5 bases and J dropped 1 base, with 15 bases sitting between them. Germline V gives CDR1 SGHTA, CDR2 FQGTGA. CDR3 size: 15 residues. The CDR3, as DNA: TGTGCCAGCAGCCCCGGTGGTTCGGGTTCCTACGAGCAGTACTTC. Its translation: CASSPGGSGSYEQYF. The full variable domain, its missing parts supplied by reference TRBV7-3 and TRBJ2-7, is GAGVSQTPSNKVTEKGKYVELRCDPISGHTALYWYRQSLGQGPEFLIYFQGTGAADDSGLPNDRFFAVRPEGSVSTLKIQRTERGDSAVYLCASSPGGSGSYEQYFGPGTRLTVT.

The gene calls are TRBV15 and TRBJ1-2, with 10 nucleotides matching TRBD1. Trimming removed 4 bases from V and 4 bases from J; junction bases left unmatched: 12. The CDR3 extends over 17 amino acids. Germline V gives CDR1 LNHNV, CDR2 YYDKDF (reference sequence). CDR3 in DNA: TGTGCCACCAGCACGCCCAGGGACAGGGGTTTTTCCTATGGCTACACCTTC. Amino acid sequence: CATSTPRDRGFSYGYTF. The whole variable domain, filled in from reference TRBV15 and TRBJ1-2, reads DAMVIQNPRYQVTQFGKPVTLSCSQTLNHNVMYWYQQKSSQAPKLLFHYYDKDFNNEADTPDNFQSRRPNTSFCFLDIRSPGLGDTAMYLCATSTPRDRGFSYGYTFGSGTRLTVV.

This chain uses TRBV9 with TRBJ2-2, with a weak D call TRBD1 (6 bases). V was trimmed by 1 base and J by 2 bases, leaving 9 bases between them. Germline CDR1 is SGDLS and CDR2 is YYNGEE. There are 15 residues in the CDR3. CDR3 region: CASSVNRANTGELFF. The CDR3 DNA follows: TGTGCCAGCAGCGTAAACAGGGCCAACACCGGGGAGCTGTTTTTT.

The chain carries TRBV7-3 and TRBJ1-5; D possibly corresponds to TRBD1 (5 bases). The CDR3 is 18 residues long. CDR1 and CDR2 from the germline V gene are SGHTA and FQGTGA. V lost 4 bases and J lost 4, with 23 bases in between. CDR3 sequence reads: CASSSRWGGPLQNQPQHF. CDR3 nucleotides: TGTGCCAGCAGCTCCAGGTGGGGGGGACCCCTTCAGAATCAGCCCCAGCATTTT.

V usage is TRBV18 and J usage is TRBJ2-5; possible D gene TRBD1, 7 bases. V lost 4 bases, J lost 3 bases, and 9 bases lay in between. The CDR3 totals 13 residues. Germline lookup yields CDR1 KGHSH and CDR2 LQKENI. The CDR3 nucleotides read TGTGCCAGCTCACTCAGGGGGGAAGAGACCCAGTACTTC. It yields the protein CASSLRGEETQYF.

The chain uses TRBV19 and TRBJ1-3, with 7 positions matching TRBD1. Germline V CDR1 and CDR2: LNHDA, SQIVND (reference sequence). The CDR3 contains 16 residues. Losses at the gene ends were 9 bases for V and 2 bases for J; bases not matched to a gene: 13. The CDR3 region is CASRKGQFFPGNTIYF. For the CDR3, the DNA is TGTGCCAGCCGGAAGGGACAGTTTTTTCCTGGAAACACCATATATTTT.

This chain connects TRBV7-6 to TRBJ2-1, with D possibly being TRBD2 (6 bases). The CDR3 is made up of 16 amino acids. V was shortened by 1 base and J by 0 bases, with 10 bases between the two germline ends. Germline V gene lookup returns CDR1 SGHVS and CDR2 FNYEAQ. This chain's CDR3 is CASSLGLGGSYNEQFF. The CDR3 region has the DNA TGTGCCAGCAGCTTAGGCCTGGGAGGCTCCTACAATGAGCAGTTCTTC.

The chain combines TRBV9 with TRBJ2-7, with TRBD2 as a possible D gene (5 bases). V was shortened by 0 bases and J by 3 bases, with 13 bases between the two germline ends. The CDR3 length is 15 residues. CDR1 is SGDLS, CDR2 YYNGEE, per germline. CDR3: CASSVGPGGSYEQYF. The DNA of the CDR3 is TGTGCCAGCAGCGTAGGGCCAGGTGGGAGCTACGAGCAGTACTTC. Full variable domain (outside the CDR3, taken from reference TRBV9 and TRBJ2-7): DSGVTQTPKHLITATGQRVTLRCSPRSGDLSVYWYQQSLDQGLQFLIQYYNGEERAKGNILERFSAQQFPDLHSELNLSSLELGDSALYFCASSVGPGGSYEQYFGPGTRLTVT.

The chain carries TRBV9 and TRBJ2-3; 8 bases line up with TRBD2. The CDR3 consists of 16 residues. V trimming: 4 bases; J trimming: 3 bases; junction bases outside the gene matches: 10. Germline lookup yields CDR1 SGDLS and CDR2 YYNGEE. For the CDR3, the DNA is TGTGCCAGCAGCCCAAGACGGGAGGGTCTGACAGATACGCAGTATTTT. It specifies CASSPRREGLTDTQYF.

The J gene is TRBJ1-3, the V gene TRBV4-2; no clear D. V was cut by 2 bases and J by 0 bases, with 17 bases left in between. Germline V gene lookup returns CDR1 LGHNA and CDR2 YNFKEQ. The CDR3 is 18 amino acids. The CDR3 loop reads CASSQSTRYTNSGNTIYF. The CDR3 bases are TGTGCCAGCAGCCAAAGTACCCGTTACACGAACTCTGGAAACACCATATATTTT.

This rearrangement joins TRBV7-6 to TRBJ1-1, with D unclear. Trimming took off 1 base at V and 5 bases at J, with 11 bases between the two ends. This CDR3 has 14 residues. CDR1 is SGHVS and CDR2 is FNYEAQ in the germline V gene. CDR3 nucleotide sequence: TGTGCCAGCAGCTTAGTGGTAGAGAGTACTGAAGCTTTCTTT. It is translated as CASSLVVESTEAFF.

This chain joins TRBV5-1 and TRBJ2-3, with D possibly being TRBD2 (5 bases). CDR1 is SGHRS and CDR2 is YFSETQ in the germline V gene. The CDR3 contains 16 residues. Trimming stripped 1 base from V and 0 bases from J, with 12 bases between. The CDR3 loop reads CASSLSGLTSTDTQYF. The DNA of the CDR3 is TGCGCCAGCAGCTTGTCGGGGTTGACTAGCACAGATACGCAGTATTTT.

About this clone itself: At one end, the junction sequence differs from germline, possibly due to a read error. This chain uses TRBV5-6 with TRBJ1-4; 7 nucleotides align to TRBD1. CDR3 length equals 16 residues. Germline V lookup: CDR1 SGHDT, CDR2 YYEEEE. The CDR3 DNA reads TGTGCCAGCAGCACACTAGGGACAGACGGTAATGAAAAACTGCTTTTT. Translated: CASSTLGTDGNEKLLF.